Included here is one TCR beta chain sequence, with context. In the original workflow: The assay estimated nucleated cells by amplifying reference gene primers. Data came from immunoSEQ multiplex PCR; TCRdb stores just in-frame clones and leaves some out. V and J calls and clone size are those listed in that table; D and trimming were worked out from the DNA. The sample contains 150,000 to 180,000 clones, around 85% of which appear only once. This entry comes from a study of blood T cell repertoires in COVID-19. Across the study: Sites in the United States, Italy and Spain provided acute and convalescent COVID-19 samples. Sources were T cells, B-cell-depleted T cells, or PBMCs; the material itself was cDNA or gDNA.

The V and J ends lost 3 bases and 5 bases respectively, with 12 bases between them. The germline CDR1 and CDR2 sequences are GTSNPN and SVGIG (reference sequence). This CDR3 contains 13 residues. This chain links TRBV30 with TRBJ2-3; no reliable D call. The source is a woman in her sixties with acute or convalescent COVID-19. The sample was peripheral blood. The CDR3 region is CAWSLPPRDTQYF. CDR3 sequence (DNA): TGTGCCTGGAGCCTACCTCCGAGAGATACGCAGTATTTT.